This T cell receptor beta chain was recorded in a study of identical twins. Between the trimmed V and J ends, which lost 4 bases and 2 bases, there was a span of 15 bases. This CDR3 region has 16 residues. CDR1 is LNHNV and CDR2 is YYDKDF in the germline V gene (reference sequence). TCRdb fed the 5' RACE reads into MiXCR, producing one record per CDR3 protein. The data show 700,000 to 950,000 distinct CDR3 sequences, around 12% seen once. The sample also formed part of further work on yellow fever vaccine responses in identical twins.

This receptor was identified in a woman aged 18-29 years in good health. J is TRBJ1-5 and V is TRBV15, with D possibly being TRBD1 (5 bases). The sequenced sample consisted of PBMCs. This CDR3 reads CATSMVGAGGNQPQHF. Written as DNA, the CDR3 is TGTGCCACCAGCATGGTAGGGGCAGGAGGCAATCAGCCCCAGCATTTT.